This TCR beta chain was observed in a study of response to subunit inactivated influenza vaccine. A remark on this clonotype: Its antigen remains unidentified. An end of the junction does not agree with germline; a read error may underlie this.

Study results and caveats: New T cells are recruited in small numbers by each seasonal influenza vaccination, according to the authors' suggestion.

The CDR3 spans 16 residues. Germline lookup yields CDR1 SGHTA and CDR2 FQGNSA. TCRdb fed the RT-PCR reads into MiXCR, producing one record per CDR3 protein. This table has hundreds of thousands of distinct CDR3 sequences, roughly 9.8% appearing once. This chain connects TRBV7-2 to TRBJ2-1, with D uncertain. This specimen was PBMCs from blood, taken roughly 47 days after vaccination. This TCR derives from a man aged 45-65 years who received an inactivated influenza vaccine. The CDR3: CASSLAHGSSYTEQFF. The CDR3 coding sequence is TGTGCCAGCAGCTTAGCGCACGGCAGCTCCTACACTGAGCAGTTCTTC.